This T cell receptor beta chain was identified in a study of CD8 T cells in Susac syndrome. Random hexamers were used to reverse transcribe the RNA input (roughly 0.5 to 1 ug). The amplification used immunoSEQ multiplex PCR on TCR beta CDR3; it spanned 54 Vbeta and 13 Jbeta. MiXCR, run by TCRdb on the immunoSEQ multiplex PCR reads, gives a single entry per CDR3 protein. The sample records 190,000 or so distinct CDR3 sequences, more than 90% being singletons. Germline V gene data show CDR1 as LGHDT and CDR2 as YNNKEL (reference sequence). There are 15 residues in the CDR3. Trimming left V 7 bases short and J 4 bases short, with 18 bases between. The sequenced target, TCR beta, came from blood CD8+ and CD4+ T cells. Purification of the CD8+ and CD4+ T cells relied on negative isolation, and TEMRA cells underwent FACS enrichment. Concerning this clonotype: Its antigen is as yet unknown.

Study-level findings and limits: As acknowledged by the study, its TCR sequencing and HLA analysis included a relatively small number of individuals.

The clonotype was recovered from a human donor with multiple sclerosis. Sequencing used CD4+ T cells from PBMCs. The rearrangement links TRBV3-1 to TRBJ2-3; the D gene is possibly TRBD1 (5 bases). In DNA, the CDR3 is TGTGCCAGCACCTATGGGGCGGCGACACCAGATACGCAGTATTTT. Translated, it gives CASTYGAATPDTQYF.